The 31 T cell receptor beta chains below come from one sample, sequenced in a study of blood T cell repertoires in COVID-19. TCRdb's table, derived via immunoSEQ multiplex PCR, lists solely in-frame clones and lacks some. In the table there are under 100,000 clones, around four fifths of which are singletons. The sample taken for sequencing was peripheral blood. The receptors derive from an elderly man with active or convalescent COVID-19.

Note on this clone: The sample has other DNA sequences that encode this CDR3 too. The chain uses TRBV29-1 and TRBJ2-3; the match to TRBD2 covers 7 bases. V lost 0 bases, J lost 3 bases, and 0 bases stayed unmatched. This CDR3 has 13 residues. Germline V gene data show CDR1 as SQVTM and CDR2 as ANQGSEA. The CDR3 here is CSVEEGGTDTQYF. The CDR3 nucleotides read TGCAGCGTTGAAGAGGGAGGGACAGATACGCAGTATTTT.

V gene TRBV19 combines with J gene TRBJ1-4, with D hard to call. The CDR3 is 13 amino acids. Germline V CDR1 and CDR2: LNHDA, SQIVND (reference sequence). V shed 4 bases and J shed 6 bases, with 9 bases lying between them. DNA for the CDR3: TGTGCCAGTAGTACCAGATCTTATGAAAAACTGTTTTTT. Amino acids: CASSTRSYEKLFF.

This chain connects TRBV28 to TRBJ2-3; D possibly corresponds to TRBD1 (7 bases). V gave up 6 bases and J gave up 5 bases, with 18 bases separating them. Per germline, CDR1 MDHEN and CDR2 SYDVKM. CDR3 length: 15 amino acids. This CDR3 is CASRSQGGGKDTQYF. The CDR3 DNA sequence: TGTGCCAGCAGATCTCAGGGGGGAGGTAAAGATACGCAGTATTTT.

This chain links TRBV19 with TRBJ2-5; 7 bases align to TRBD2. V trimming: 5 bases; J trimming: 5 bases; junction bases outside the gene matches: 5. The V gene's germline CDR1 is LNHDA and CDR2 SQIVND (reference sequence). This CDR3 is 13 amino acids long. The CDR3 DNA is TGTGCCAGTAGTTTCGGGGGGTGGGAGACCCAGTACTTC. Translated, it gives CASSFGGWETQYF.

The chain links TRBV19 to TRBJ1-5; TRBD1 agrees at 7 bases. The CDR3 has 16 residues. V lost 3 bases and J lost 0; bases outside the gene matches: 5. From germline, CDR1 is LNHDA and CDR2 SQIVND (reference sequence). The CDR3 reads CASSIYGTDSNQPQHF. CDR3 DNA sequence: TGTGCCAGTAGTATTTATGGGACAGATAGCAATCAGCCCCAGCATTTT.

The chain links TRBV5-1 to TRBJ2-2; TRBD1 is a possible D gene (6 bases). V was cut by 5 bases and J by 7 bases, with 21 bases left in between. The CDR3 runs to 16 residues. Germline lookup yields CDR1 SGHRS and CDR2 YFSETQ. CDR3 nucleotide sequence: TGCGCCAGCAGTTCGTGGGGCGGACAGTTGAACGGGGAGCTGTTTTTT. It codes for CASSSWGGQLNGELFF.

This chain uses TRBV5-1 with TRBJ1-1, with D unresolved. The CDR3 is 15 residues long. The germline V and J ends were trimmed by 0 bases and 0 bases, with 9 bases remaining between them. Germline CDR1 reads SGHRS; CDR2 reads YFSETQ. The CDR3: CASSLAIGMNTEAFF. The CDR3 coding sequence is TGCGCCAGCAGCTTGGCTATCGGGATGAACACTGAAGCTTTCTTT.

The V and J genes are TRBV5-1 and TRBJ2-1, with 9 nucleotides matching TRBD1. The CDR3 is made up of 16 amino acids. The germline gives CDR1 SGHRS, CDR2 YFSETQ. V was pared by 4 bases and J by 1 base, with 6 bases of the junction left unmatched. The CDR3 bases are TGCGCCAGCAGCCCGGGACAGGGTATGTCCTACAATGAGCAGTTCTTC. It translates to CASSPGQGMSYNEQFF.

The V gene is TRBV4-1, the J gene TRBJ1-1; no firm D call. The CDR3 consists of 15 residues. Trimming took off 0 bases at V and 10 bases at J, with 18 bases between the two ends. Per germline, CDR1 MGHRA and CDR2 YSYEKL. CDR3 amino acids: CASSQEGGNLGGAFF. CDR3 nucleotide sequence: TGCGCCAGCAGCCAAGAGGGAGGGAACCTCGGAGGAGCTTTCTTT.

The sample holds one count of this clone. For the CDR3, the DNA is TGTGCCAGCAGTTGGGGTGAAGGGGTTAGCAATCAGCCCCAGCATTTT. Translated, it gives CASSWGEGVSNQPQHF. The chain employs TRBV2 and TRBJ1-5, with a weak D call TRBD1 (5 bases). Trimming took 5 bases from V and 0 from J, leaving 14 bases between them. CDR3 length: 16 amino acids. The germline gives CDR1 SNHLY, CDR2 FYNNEI.

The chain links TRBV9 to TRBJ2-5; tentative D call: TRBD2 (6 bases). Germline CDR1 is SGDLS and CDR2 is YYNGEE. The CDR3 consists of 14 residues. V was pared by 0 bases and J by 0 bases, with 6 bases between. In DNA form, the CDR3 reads TGTGCCAGCAGCGTAGGGGACTACCAAGAGACCCAGTACTTC. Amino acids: CASSVGDYQETQYF. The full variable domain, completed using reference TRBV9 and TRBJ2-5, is DSGVTQTPKHLITATGQRVTLRCSPRSGDLSVYWYQQSLDQGLQFLIQYYNGEERAKGNILERFSAQQFPDLHSELNLSSLELGDSALYFCASSVGDYQETQYFGPGTRLLVL.

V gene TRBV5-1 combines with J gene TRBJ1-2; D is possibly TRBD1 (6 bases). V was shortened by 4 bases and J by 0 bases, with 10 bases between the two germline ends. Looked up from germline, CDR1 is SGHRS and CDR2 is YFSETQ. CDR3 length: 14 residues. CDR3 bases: TGCGCCAGCAGCCGACAGGACTCTAACTATGGCTACACCTTC. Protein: CASSRQDSNYGYTF.

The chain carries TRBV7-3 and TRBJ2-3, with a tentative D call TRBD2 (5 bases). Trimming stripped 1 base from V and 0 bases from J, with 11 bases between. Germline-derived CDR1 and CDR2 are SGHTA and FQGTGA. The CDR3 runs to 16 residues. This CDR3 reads CASSLNGAASTDTQYF. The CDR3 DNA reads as TGTGCCAGCAGCTTAAACGGAGCGGCTAGCACAGATACGCAGTATTTT.

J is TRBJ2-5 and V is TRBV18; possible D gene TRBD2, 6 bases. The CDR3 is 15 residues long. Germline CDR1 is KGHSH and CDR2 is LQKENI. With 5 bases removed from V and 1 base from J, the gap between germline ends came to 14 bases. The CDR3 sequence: CASSSPAGSQETQYF. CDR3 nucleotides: TGTGCCAGCTCATCCCCAGCGGGCAGCCAAGAGACCCAGTACTTC.

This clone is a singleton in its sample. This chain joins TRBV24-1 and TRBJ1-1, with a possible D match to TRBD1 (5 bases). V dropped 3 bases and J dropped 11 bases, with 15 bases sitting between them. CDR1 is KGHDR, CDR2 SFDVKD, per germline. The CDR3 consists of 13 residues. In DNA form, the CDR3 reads TGTGCCACCAGTGATCCCCCGCCAGGGAGGGCTTTCTTT. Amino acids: CATSDPPPGRAFF.

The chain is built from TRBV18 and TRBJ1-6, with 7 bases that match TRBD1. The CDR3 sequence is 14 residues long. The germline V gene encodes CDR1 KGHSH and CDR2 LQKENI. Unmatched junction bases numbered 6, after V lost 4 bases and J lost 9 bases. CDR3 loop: CASSLQGNPSPLHF. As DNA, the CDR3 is TGTGCCAGCTCACTACAGGGGAACCCTTCACCCCTCCACTTT.

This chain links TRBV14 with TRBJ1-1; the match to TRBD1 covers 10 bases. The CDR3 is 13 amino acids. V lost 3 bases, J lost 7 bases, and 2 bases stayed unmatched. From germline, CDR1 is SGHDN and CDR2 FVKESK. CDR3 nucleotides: TGTGCCAGCAGCCAGGACAGGGGGATTGAAGCTTTCTTT. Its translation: CASSQDRGIEAFF.

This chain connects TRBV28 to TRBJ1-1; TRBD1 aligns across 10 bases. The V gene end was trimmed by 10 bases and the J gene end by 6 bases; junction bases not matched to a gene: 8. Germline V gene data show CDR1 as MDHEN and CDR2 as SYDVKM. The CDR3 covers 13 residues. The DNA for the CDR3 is TGTGCCATCTCCGGGACAGGGGTCGCTGAAGCTTTCTTT. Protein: CAISGTGVAEAFF.

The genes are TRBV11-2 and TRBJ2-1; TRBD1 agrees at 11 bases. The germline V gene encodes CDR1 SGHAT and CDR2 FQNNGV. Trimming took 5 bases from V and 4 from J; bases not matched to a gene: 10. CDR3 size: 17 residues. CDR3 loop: CASSLGQGAVSYNEQFF. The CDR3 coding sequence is TGTGCCAGCAGCCTAGGACAGGGGGCCGTCTCATACAATGAGCAGTTCTTC. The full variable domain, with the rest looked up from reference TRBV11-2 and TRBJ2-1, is EAGVAQSPRYKIIEKRQSVAFWCNPISGHATLYWYQQILGQGPKLLIQFQNNGVVDDSQLPKDRFSAERLKGVDSTLKIQPAKLEDSAVYLCASSLGQGAVSYNEQFFGPGTRLTVL.

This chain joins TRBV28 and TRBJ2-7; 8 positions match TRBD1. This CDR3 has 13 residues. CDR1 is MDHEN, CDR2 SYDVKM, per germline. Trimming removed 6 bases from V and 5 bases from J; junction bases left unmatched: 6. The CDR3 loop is CASRGQGSHEQYV. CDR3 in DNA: TGTGCCAGCAGAGGACAGGGTAGCCACGAGCAGTACGTC.

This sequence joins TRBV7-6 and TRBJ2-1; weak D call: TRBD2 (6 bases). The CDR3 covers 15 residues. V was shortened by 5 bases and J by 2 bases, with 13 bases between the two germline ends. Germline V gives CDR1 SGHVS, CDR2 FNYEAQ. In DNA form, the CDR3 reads TGTGCCAGCAGCCCAAGAGCGGGTCCCTACAATGAGCAGTTCTTC. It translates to CASSPRAGPYNEQFF.

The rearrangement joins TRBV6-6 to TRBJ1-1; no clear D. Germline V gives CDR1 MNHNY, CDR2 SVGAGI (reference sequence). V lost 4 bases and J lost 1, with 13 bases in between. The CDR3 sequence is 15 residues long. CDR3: CASSSSLRGNTEAFF. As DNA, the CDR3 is TGTGCCAGCAGTTCCTCACTCCGGGGGAACACTGAAGCTTTCTTT.

The CDR3 nucleotides read TGCGCCAGCAGCCTAGGAGCAGAAGATACGCAGTATTTT. Protein: CASSLGAEDTQYF. The rearrangement links TRBV5-1 to TRBJ2-3, with D unresolved. CDR3 length: 13 residues. Germline V lookup: CDR1 SGHRS, CDR2 YFSETQ. Between the trimmed V and J ends, which lost 4 bases and 5 bases, there was a span of 11 bases.

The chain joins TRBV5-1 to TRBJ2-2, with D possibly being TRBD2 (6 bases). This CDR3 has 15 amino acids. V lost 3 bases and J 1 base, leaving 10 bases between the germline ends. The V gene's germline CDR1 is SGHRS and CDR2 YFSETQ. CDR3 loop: CASSSIAENTGELFF. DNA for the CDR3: TGCGCCAGCAGCTCGATAGCGGAGAACACCGGGGAGCTGTTTTTT.

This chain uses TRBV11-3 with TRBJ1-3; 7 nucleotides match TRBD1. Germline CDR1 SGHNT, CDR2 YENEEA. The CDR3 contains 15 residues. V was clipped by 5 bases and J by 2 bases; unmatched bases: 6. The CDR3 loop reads CASSQETGTGNTIYF. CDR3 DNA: TGTGCCAGCAGCCAAGAGACAGGGACTGGAAACACCATATATTTT. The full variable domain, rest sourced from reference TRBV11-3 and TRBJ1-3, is EAGVVQSPRYKIIEKKQPVAFWCNPISGHNTLYWYLQNLGQGPELLIRYENEEAVDDSQLPKDRFSAERLKGVDSTLKIQPAELGDSAVYLCASSQETGTGNTIYFGEGSWLTVV.

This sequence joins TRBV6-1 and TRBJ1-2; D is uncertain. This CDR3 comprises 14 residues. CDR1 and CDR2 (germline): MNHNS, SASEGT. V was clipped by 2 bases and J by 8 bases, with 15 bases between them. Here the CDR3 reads CASSELGPEWGYTF. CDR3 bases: TGTGCCAGCAGTGAATTGGGCCCCGAATGGGGCTACACCTTC.

The CDR3 loop is CASSEVPPLHF. In DNA form, the CDR3 reads TGTGCCAGCAGCGAGGTTCCACCCCTCCACTTT. The chain combines TRBV7-9 with TRBJ1-6; no clear D gene. V lost 5 bases to trimming and J lost 11 bases, with 7 bases between them. Germline V gene lookup returns CDR1 SEHNR and CDR2 FQNEAQ (reference sequence). The CDR3 is made up of 11 amino acids.

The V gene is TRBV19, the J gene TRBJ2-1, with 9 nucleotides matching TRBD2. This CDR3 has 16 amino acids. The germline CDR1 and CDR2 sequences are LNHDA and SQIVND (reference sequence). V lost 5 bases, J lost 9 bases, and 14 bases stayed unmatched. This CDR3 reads CASSRGLAGLQTEQFF. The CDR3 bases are TGTGCCAGTAGTCGAGGGCTAGCGGGACTCCAGACTGAGCAGTTCTTC.

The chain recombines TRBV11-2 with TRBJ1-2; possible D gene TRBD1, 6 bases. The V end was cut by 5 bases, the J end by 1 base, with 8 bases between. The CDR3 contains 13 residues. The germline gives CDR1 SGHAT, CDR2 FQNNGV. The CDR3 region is CASSPGVNYGYTF. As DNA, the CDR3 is TGTGCCAGCAGCCCAGGGGTTAACTATGGCTACACCTTC.

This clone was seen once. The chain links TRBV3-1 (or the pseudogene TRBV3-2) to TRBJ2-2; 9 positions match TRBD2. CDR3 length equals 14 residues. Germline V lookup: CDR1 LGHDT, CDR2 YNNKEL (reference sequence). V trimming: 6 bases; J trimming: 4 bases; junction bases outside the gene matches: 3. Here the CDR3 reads CASRAGGSTGELFF. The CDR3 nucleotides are TGTGCCAGCAGAGCGGGAGGAAGCACCGGGGAGCTGTTTTTT.

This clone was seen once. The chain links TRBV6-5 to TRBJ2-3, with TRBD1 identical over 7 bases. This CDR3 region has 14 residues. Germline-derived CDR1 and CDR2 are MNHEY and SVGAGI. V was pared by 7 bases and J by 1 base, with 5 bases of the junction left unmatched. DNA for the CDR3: TGTGCCAGCACCCCAGGGACAGGCACAGATACGCAGTATTTT. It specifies CASTPGTGTDTQYF.